The clone carrying this TCR beta chain was observed a handful of times. The antigen remains unidentified. MiXCR was run by TCRdb on the 5' RACE reads, yielding one entry per CDR3 protein. This table has roughly 540,000 distinct CDR3 sequences, approximately 22% appearing once. The sample is drawn from a study of identical twins. Overall study findings and caveats: Reduced insertions were recorded for abundant cord blood beta clonotypes, with no such pattern in memory repertoires.

Germline-derived CDR1 and CDR2 are SGHDT and YYEEEE. The length of the CDR3 is 15 residues. Trimming pared 4 bases from V and 6 bases from J, leaving 17 bases between. These data also formed part of another study, on T cells expressing NK-cell markers.

What was sequenced was CD4+ T cells sorted from blood. This TCR came from a woman aged 18-29 years in good health. This sequence joins TRBV5-6 and TRBJ2-4, with TRBD2 as a possible D gene (7 bases). The DNA of the CDR3 is TGTGCCAGCAGCCGGCGGGGGCTCCAGGGAAACATTCAGTACTTC. Amino acid sequence: CASSRRGLQGNIQYF.